These T cell receptor beta chains were read from a single sample in a study of shared clonotypes between healthy human individuals. TCRdb's table, derived via immunoSEQ multiplex PCR, lists solely in-frame clones and lacks some. The repertoire holds millions of clones, with approximately 95% as singletons. The source material was naive CD4+ T cells from PBMCs. The receptors were sampled from a man aged 18 to 29 in good health. Some clones in this sample may be carry-over from other donors' samples. Each CDR3 is given with its conserved first and last residue. Each record gives: D gene, clone size, J gene, V gene, CDR3 DNA, CDR3 protein. The D gene is left open where the match is weak. Size is stated for part of the rows, as once, few or many counts, or as a class when the clone is expanded.

>.|.|TRBJ2-3|TRBV4-3
TGCGCCAGCAGCCAATTGGGGACCGCCCTGTATTTT
CASSQLGTALYF
>.|.|TRBJ1-1|TRBV28
TGTGCCAGCACCGGCGGGGGCGTTTTGAACACTGAAGCTTTCTTT
CASTGGGVLNTEAFF
>TRBD2|once|TRBJ2-3|TRBV4-1
TGCGCCAGCAGCCAAGTGTGGACTAGCGGAACCCCTAGCACAGATACGCAGTATTTT
CASSQVWTSGTPSTDTQYF
>TRBD1|.|TRBJ2-1|TRBV27
TGTGCCAGCAGTCGACAGGGGTACAATGAGCAGTTCTTC
CASSRQGYNEQFF
>TRBD2|.|TRBJ2-7|TRBV2
TGTGCCAGCAGTGGGACTAGCGGGAACGAGCAGTACTTC
CASSGTSGNEQYF
>.|.|TRBJ1-2|TRBV9
TGTGCCAGCAGCGTAGAGGGGCGACCCTATGGCTACACCTTC
CASSVEGRPYGYTF
>.|.|TRBJ2-5|TRBV7-6
TGTGCCACCCGTATGTTGGGATCTGGTGAGACCCAGTACTTC
CATRMLGSGETQYF
>.|.|TRBJ1-1|TRBV11-2
TGTGCCAGCAGCATGGCCGGGACCCTTGGCGGTGCCACTGAAGCTTTCTTT
CASSMAGTLGGATEAFF
>TRBD2|.|TRBJ2-1|TRBV6-6
TGTGCCAGCAGTTACCCTAGCGGGAGGGCCTACAATGAGCAGTTCTTC
CASSYPSGRAYNEQFF
>TRBD2|.|TRBJ2-7|TRBV7-9
TGTGCCAGCAGCTTTACTAGCGGTGGGAGCGAGCAGTACTTC
CASSFTSGGSEQYF
>.|.|TRBJ2-1|TRBV28
TGTGCCAGCATTACTTCGGTCGGTGAGCAGTTCTTC
CASITSVGEQFF
>TRBD2|.|TRBJ2-5|TRBV5-1
TGCGCCAGCAGCGGGGGGACTAGCGGGCCCGAGACCCAGTACTTC
CASSGGTSGPETQYF
>.|.|TRBJ2-3|TRBV7-3
TGTGCCAGCAGCTTAACTGCTTTCTCAGGGAAAACAGATACGCAGTATTTT
CASSLTAFSGKTDTQYF
>.|.|TRBJ2-7|TRBV10-1
TGCGCCAGCACCGGACCCCCTACTGAGTACTACGAGCAGTACTTC
CASTGPPTEYYEQYF
>.|.|TRBJ2-7|TRBV28
TGTGCCAGCAGTTTAGCCGGGACCCACGACGAGCAGTACTTC
CASSLAGTHDEQYF
>.|.|TRBJ2-5|TRBV19
TGTGCCAGTAGTACTCCATACCGGGACAAGTACCAAGAGACCCAGTACTTC
CASSTPYRDKYQETQYF
>.|.|TRBJ1-3|TRBV7-3
TGTGCCAGCAGCTTACACTCCGACTCTGGAAACACCATATATTTT
CASSLHSDSGNTIYF
>.|.|TRBJ2-3|TRBV11-3
TGTGCCAGCAGTCGGGGCCCCAGTGCCACAGATACGCAGTATTTT
CASSRGPSATDTQYF
>TRBD1|.|TRBJ2-7|TRBV10-1
TGCGCCAGCAGTGAGTCAGGCGCCAGGGGGCTCGACGAGCAGTACTTC
CASSESGARGLDEQYF
>.|.|TRBJ1-2|TRBV28
TGTGCCAGCAGGCCCGCTAACTATGGCTACACCTTC
CASRPANYGYTF
>TRBD2|.|TRBJ2-1|TRBV30
TGTGGCCTACAGCGGGAGCTCTACAATGAGCAGTTCTTC
CGLQRELYNEQFF
>TRBD2|once|TRBJ2-1|TRBV2
TGTGCCAGCAGTGGAGGACTAGCGGGAGTAAATGAGCAGTTCTTC
CASSGGLAGVNEQFF
>.|.|TRBJ1-2|TRBV5-1
TGCGCCAGCAGCTTGGGGGGAATTAACTATGGCTACACCTTC
CASSLGGINYGYTF
>TRBD2|.|TRBJ2-5|TRBV29-1
TGCAGCGTGGCAAACGGGACTAGCGGGAGGCGAACCCAGTACTTC
CSVANGTSGRRTQYF
>TRBD2|.|TRBJ2-2|TRBV7-9
TGTGCCAGCAGCCCGGAGCGGGAGTTCACCGGGGAGCTGTTTTTT
CASSPEREFTGELFF
>.|.|TRBJ2-3|TRBV7-2
TGTGCCAGCAGCCTTGGACTCGTCACAGATACGCAGTATTTT
CASSLGLVTDTQYF
>TRBD2|.|TRBJ2-2|TRBV4-2
TGTGCCAGCAGCCATCCTTCTAGCGGGGTAAACACCGGGGAGCTGTTTTTT
CASSHPSSGVNTGELFF
>.|.|TRBJ2-3|TRBV27
TGTGCCAGCAGTTTATGGGGGAGGGGGGCAGATACGCAGTATTTT
CASSLWGRGADTQYF
>TRBD1|.|TRBJ2-1|TRBV7-6
TGTGCCAGCAGCTTAGTCGGCAGGGGGCATTACAATGAGCAGTTCTTC
CASSLVGRGHYNEQFF
>.|.|TRBJ1-2|TRBV7-8
TGTGCCAGCAGCTTCTCTAACTATGGCTACACCTTC
CASSFSNYGYTF
>TRBD1|.|TRBJ1-5|TRBV30
TGTGCCTGGAGTGTAGGCAGGGGGCACAAATCACCCCAGCATTTT
CAWSVGRGHKSPQHF
>.|.|TRBJ2-7|TRBV5-1
TGCGCCAGCAGCTTGGCGGGAGTCGACTACGAGCAGTACTTC
CASSLAGVDYEQYF
>.|.|TRBJ1-2|TRBV29-1
TGCAGCGCGGCGGGGGGCAATGGCTACACCTTC
CSAAGGNGYTF
>TRBD2|.|TRBJ2-1|TRBV9
TGTGCCAGCAGCCCCCGAGGGAGGACTAGCGGGACAAATGAGCAGTTCTTC
CASSPRGRTSGTNEQFF
>.|.|TRBJ2-3|TRBV29-1
TGCATCGACCGCGGGGTCGTCCCCCCAAGACGGTATTTT
CIDRGVVPPRRYF
>.|.|TRBJ1-3|TRBV6-5
TGTGCCAGCGACAGGAGAAGGATCTCTGGAAACACCATATATTTT
CASDRRRISGNTIYF
>.|.|TRBJ2-1|TRBV5-6
TGTGCCAGCAGCTTGGCCTGGGGCGTGAGCTCCTACAATGAGCAGTTCTTC
CASSLAWGVSSYNEQFF